This T cell receptor beta chain came from a study of blood T cell repertoires in COVID-19. Study-wide background: There were acute and convalescent COVID-19 samples, and they came from the United States, Italy and Spain. Sources were T cells, B-cell-depleted T cells, or PBMCs; the material itself was cDNA or gDNA.

The CDR3 runs 12 residues. Germline V gives CDR1 SQVTM, CDR2 ANQGSEA. V lost 2 bases to trimming and J lost 4 bases, with 8 bases between them. In the original workflow: Nucleated cell counts were estimated from reference gene primer amplification. TCRdb's copy holds only in-frame clones and misses some; the assay was immunoSEQ multiplex PCR. V and J calls and clone size come straight from that table; D and trimming were deduced from the DNA. The table includes around 370,000 clones, around 91% detected once. Sequenced input: peripheral blood. The genes are TRBV29-1 and TRBJ1-1, with D maybe TRBD1 (6 bases). The clonotype was recovered from a woman younger than 35 who had recovered from COVID-19. Here the CDR3 reads CSVEIGGTEAFF. CDR3 nucleotides: TGCAGCGTTGAAATAGGGGGCACTGAAGCTTTCTTT.